This section outlines one TCR beta chain sequence together with its context. The target of this receptor is not known. There are no base qualities to consult, and no much larger clone falls within one base. Patients with a history of autoimmune disease or receiving systemic immunosuppression were excluded from the trial. Peripheral blood for TCR sequencing was drawn from every dose cohort at baseline, at cycle 4 day 1 and at cycle 7 day 1. The samples were taken from a phase I, first-in-human, multicenter, open-label dose-escalation trial of ivuxolimab. Adults with locally advanced or metastatic melanoma, renal cell, hepatocellular, or head and neck squamous cell carcinoma were enrolled in the trial. Before TCR sequencing, CD4+ T cells and CD8+ T cells were sorted from peripheral blood as separate populations. Looking up the germline V gene yields CDR1 SGHAT and CDR2 FQNNGV. V lost 5 bases and J lost 6 bases; the stretch between them is 19 bases long. The CDR3 starts with the cysteine, ends with the phenylalanine, and has 16 residues. Only the CDR3 part of the read is kept: 48 bases, read in frame from the first base.

Genomic DNA was extracted from sorted cells for sequencing of the TCRbeta CDR3 region. TCRbeta CDR3 regions were sequenced using the immunoSEQ Assay. Held by TCRdb, this immuneACCESS table contains in-frame sequences only and omits some clones. Under half of the omission traces to an unresolved V gene where checked; the cause of the rest is unknown. The sample includes around 63,000 clones, with more than 80% observed a single time. 10% to 12% of the sample comes from the top ten. The sample is drawn from a study of OX40 agonist ivuxolimab in advanced cancers. Background for the entire study: Ivuxolimab, which targeted the costimulatory receptor OX40 (CD134), was an agonistic, fully human IgG2 monoclonal antibody. Of the roughly 53 patients in dose escalation, 19 had hepatocellular carcinoma, approximately 15 had melanoma, 9 had renal cell carcinoma and 9 had head and neck cancer. In the dose-escalation cohort, about four fifths of patients were male, and the mean age was 60 years with a range of about 20 to 79. Partial responses were achieved by three dose-escalation patients, of whom one had hepatocellular carcinoma and two had cutaneous melanoma. The paper covers the monotherapy dose-escalation part of the phase I ivuxolimab trial, which included N of about 51 patients. Peripheral TCRbeta sequencing aimed to test whether ivuxolimab altered TCR sequence diversity and caused clonal T-cell expansion. Intravenous ivuxolimab was administered to patients every 2 weeks at six dose levels: 0.01, 0.1, 0.3, 1.5, 3 and 10 mg/kg. Prior anti-PD-1, anti-PD-L1 or anti-CTLA-4 therapy was permitted, and about two fifths of dose-escalation patients had received checkpoint inhibitors.

The full study reports these points: On average, CD8+ T cells showed more expanded clones than CD4+ T cells after ivuxolimab. Which antigens the clonally expanded peripheral T cells were specific for was not determined. At doses of 0.1 to 3.0 mg/kg, clonal expansion of both CD4+ and CD8+ T cells in blood was seen between baseline and week 6. Low levels of normalized T-cell clonal expansion were also seen in some patients who did not respond. Partial responders in the 0.1-3.0 mg/kg groups had among the lowest normalized peripheral clonal expansion, especially among CD8+ T cells.

The sequence is built from TRBV11-2 and TRBJ2-2; the D gene cannot be resolved beyond TRBD1 or TRBD2, each matching 5 bases. Material: CD4+ or CD8+ T cells sorted from blood, obtained in a trial of the OX40 agonist ivuxolimab. The sequence derives from an adult with an advanced solid tumor such as melanoma, head and neck, liver or kidney cancer. The CDR3 reads CASSRSPTGDPGELFF. The nucleotides read TGTGCCAGCAGCCGCAGCCCGACTGGGGACCCCGGGGAGCTGTTTTTT.